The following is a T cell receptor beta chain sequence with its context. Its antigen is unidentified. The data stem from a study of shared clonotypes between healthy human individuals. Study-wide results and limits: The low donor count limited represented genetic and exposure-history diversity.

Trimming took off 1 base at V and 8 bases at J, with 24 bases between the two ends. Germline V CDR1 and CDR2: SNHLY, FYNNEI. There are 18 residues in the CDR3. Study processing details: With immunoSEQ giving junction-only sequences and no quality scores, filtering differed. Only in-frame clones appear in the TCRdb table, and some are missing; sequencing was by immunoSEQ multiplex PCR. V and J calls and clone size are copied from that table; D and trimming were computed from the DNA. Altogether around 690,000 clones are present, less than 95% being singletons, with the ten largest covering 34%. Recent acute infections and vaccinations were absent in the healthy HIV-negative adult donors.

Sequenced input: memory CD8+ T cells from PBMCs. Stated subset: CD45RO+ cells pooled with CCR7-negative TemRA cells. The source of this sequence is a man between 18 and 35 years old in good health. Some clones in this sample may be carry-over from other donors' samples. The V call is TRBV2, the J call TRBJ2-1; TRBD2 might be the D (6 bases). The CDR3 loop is CASSEGPSSRLVVDEQFF. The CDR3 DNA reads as TGTGCCAGCAGTGAAGGTCCAAGTTCTAGACTAGTAGTCGATGAGCAGTTCTTC.